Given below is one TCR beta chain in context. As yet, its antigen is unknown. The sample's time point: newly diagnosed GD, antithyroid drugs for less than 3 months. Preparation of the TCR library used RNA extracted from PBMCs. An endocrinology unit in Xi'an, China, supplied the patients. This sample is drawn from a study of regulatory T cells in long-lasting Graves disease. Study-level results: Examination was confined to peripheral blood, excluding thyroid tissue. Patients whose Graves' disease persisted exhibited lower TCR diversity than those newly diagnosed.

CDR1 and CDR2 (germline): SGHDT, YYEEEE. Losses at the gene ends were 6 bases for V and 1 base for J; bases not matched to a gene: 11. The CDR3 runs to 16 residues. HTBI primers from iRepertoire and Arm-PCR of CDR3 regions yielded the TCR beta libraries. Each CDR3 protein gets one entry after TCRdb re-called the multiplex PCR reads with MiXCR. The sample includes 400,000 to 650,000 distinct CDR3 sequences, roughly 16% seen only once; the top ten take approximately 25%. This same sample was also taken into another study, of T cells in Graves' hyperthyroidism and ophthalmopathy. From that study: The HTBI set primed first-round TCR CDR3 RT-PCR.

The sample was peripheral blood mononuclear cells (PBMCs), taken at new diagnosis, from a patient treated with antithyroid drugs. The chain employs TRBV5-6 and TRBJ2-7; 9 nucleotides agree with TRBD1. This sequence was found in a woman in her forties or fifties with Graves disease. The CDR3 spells CASKLGQGKFSYEQYF. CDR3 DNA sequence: TGTGCCAGCAAACTTGGACAGGGGAAGTTTTCCTACGAGCAGTACTTC.